These 30 T cell receptor beta chains were sequenced from one sample in a study of shared clonotypes between healthy human individuals. TCRdb keeps only in-frame clones here, not all; method: immunoSEQ multiplex PCR. The sample shows some 800,000 clones, 92% of them seen only once. Naive CD8 cells lacked CD45RO and underwent positive selection for CCR7, leaving out terminally differentiated effector memory CD45RA+ cells. The sequencing sample was made of naive CD8+ T cells sorted from blood. These receptors all come from a man in his thirties or forties in good health.

The chain joins TRBV7-3 to TRBJ2-3; possible D gene TRBD1, 5 bases. V was clipped by 1 base and J by 5 bases, with 7 bases between them. Germline CDR1 and CDR2: SGHTA and FQGTGA. The CDR3 is 13 residues long. The CDR3 nucleotides are TGTGCCAGCAGCTTAAACCAGGGAGATACGCAGTATTTT. As protein: CASSLNQGDTQYF.

This clone showed up just once. The CDR3 region has the DNA TGTGCCAGCAGCCAATACCCCAGTAGCGGGACCTACAATGAGCAGTTCTTC. The encoded protein is CASSQYPSSGTYNEQFF. The V gene is TRBV11-2, the J gene TRBJ2-1; 8 positions agree with TRBD2. The CDR3 is 17 residues long. Trimming removed 5 bases from V and 2 bases from J; junction bases left unmatched: 11. Germline CDR1 and CDR2: SGHAT and FQNNGV.

The genes are TRBV27 and TRBJ2-7, with D possibly being TRBD1 or TRBD2 (5 bases each). V gave up 1 base and J gave up 6 bases, with 10 bases separating them. CDR1 MNHEY and CDR2 SMNVEV come from the germline V gene (reference sequence). The CDR3 sequence is 13 residues long. CDR3 coding DNA: TGTGCCAGCAGTTTATTGGGGGAACGCGAGCAGTACTTC. Its protein is CASSLLGEREQYF.

The J gene is TRBJ1-5, the V gene TRBV27; possible D gene TRBD1, 5 bases. Germline CDR1 is MNHEY and CDR2 is SMNVEV (reference sequence). V was shortened by 3 bases and J by 8 bases, with 14 bases between the two germline ends. The length of the CDR3 is 14 residues. CDR3 DNA: TGTGCCAGCAGTTTGTATGGGACTGGGGAGCCCCAGCATTTT. It yields the protein CASSLYGTGEPQHF.

The rearrangement joins TRBV27 to TRBJ2-3; 12 bases agree with TRBD2. V dropped 2 bases and J dropped 1; count of bases not matched to a gene: 13. The CDR3 runs to 20 residues. Germline loops: CDR1 MNHEY, CDR2 SMNVEV (reference sequence). CDR3 nucleotides: TGTGCCAGCAGTTTAAGGGCTAGCGGGAGGGCAGTGGGAGGCACAGATACGCAGTATTTT. Encoded protein: CASSLRASGRAVGGTDTQYF.

J is TRBJ1-5 and V is TRBV7-9; no clear D. This CDR3 is 14 amino acids long. With 6 bases removed from V and 3 bases from J, the gap between germline ends came to 12 bases. The V gene's germline CDR1 is SEHNR and CDR2 FQNEAQ (reference sequence). The CDR3 here is CASSHEGVNQPQHF. The CDR3 region has the DNA TGTGCCAGCAGTCACGAGGGTGTCAATCAGCCCCAGCATTTT.

The chain is built from TRBV7-2 and TRBJ2-7; possibly TRBD1 or TRBD2 for D (6 bases each). Trimming pared 1 base from V and 0 bases from J, leaving 13 bases between. CDR3 size: 16 residues. The germline V gene has CDR1 SGHTA and CDR2 FQGNSA. CDR3 amino acids: CASSLVRDTYSYEQYF. Here the CDR3 DNA reads TGTGCCAGCAGCTTAGTGCGGGACACTTACTCCTACGAGCAGTACTTC.

The rearrangement uses TRBV5-4 and TRBJ2-7; 7 bases agree with TRBD2. The CDR3 is 14 residues long. The germline V gene has CDR1 SGHNT and CDR2 YYREEE (reference sequence). Trimming at V came to 3 bases and at J to 2 bases, leaving 5 bases not matched to a gene. In nucleotides, the CDR3 is TGTGCCAGCAGCTCCACGGGAGGAGCCTACGAGCAGTACTTC. Protein sequence: CASSSTGGAYEQYF.

V and J are TRBV4-1 and TRBJ2-4, with no clear D. V was cut by 2 bases and J by 0 bases, with 8 bases left in between. The CDR3 length is 15 residues. From germline, CDR1 is MGHRA and CDR2 YSYEKL. The CDR3 DNA reads TGCGCCAGCAGCCAATTACTCTTAGCCAAAAACATTCAGTACTTC. Translating it yields CASSQLLLAKNIQYF.

This clone was picked up one time. V and J are TRBV28 and TRBJ2-7, with TRBD1 matching over 7 bases. The V gene's germline CDR1 is MDHEN and CDR2 SYDVKM. There are 14 residues in the CDR3. Trimming cost V 6 bases and J 4 bases; bases outside gene matches: 9. The CDR3 coding sequence is TGTGCCAGCAGCCCGACAGGGAACCATTACGAGCAGTACTTC. Translated, it gives CASSPTGNHYEQYF.

This rearrangement joins TRBV15 to TRBJ1-5; TRBD1 is a possible D gene (5 bases). The CDR3 has 15 residues. V lost 5 bases to trimming and J lost 7 bases, with 18 bases between them. Per the germline V gene, CDR1 is LNHNV and CDR2 is YYDKDF (reference sequence). In DNA form, the CDR3 reads TGTGCCACCAGCCCTTCCCGGGGGACCGGGCAGCCCCAGCATTTT. Translation gives CATSPSRGTGQPQHF.

The chain is built from TRBV5-5 and TRBJ1-5, with unresolved D. V gave up 0 bases and J gave up 2 bases, with 6 bases separating them. There are 14 residues in the CDR3. The V gene's germline CDR1 is SGHKS and CDR2 YYEKEE (reference sequence). The CDR3 DNA reads as TGTGCCAGCAGCTTGGATTTGGGCAATCAGCCCCAGCATTTT. Translation: CASSLDLGNQPQHF.

Turning to this clone: A junction boundary mismatches the germline segment, possibly from a read error. The genes are TRBV6-5 and TRBJ2-1, with unresolved D. This CDR3 has 13 residues. Germline CDR1 is MNHEY and CDR2 is SVGAGI. CDR3 sequence: CASAADSYNEQFF. For the CDR3, the DNA is TGCGCCAGCGCTGCCGACTCCTACAATGAGCAGTTCTTC.

The J gene is TRBJ2-3, the V gene TRBV29-1; 15 bases fit TRBD2. Germline assignment: CDR1 SQVTM and CDR2 ANQGSEA. The trim removed 7 bases at V and 3 bases at J, leaving 17 bases unmatched. This CDR3 comprises 19 residues. CDR3 loop: CSDSRHGTSGRLGTDTQYF. CDR3 coding DNA: TGCAGCGACTCTAGACACGGGACTAGCGGGAGGTTGGGGACAGATACGCAGTATTTT.

The chain carries TRBV27 and TRBJ1-2; 8 nucleotides agree with TRBD1. This CDR3 is 16 amino acids long. V lost 0 bases, J lost 8 bases, and 11 bases stayed unmatched. Per germline, CDR1 MNHEY and CDR2 SMNVEV (reference sequence). CDR3 sequence (DNA): TGTGCCAGCAGTTTATCCCGTTCAGGGGGCGCAAAGGGCTACACCTTC. Its translation is CASSLSRSGGAKGYTF.

The chain links TRBV5-1 to TRBJ2-2; weak D call: TRBD1 (6 bases). The CDR3 is made up of 15 amino acids. The germline V gene has CDR1 SGHRS and CDR2 YFSETQ. The ends were cut back, 2 bases at V and 1 base at J, with 9 bases in the middle. The CDR3 spells CASSFRQENTGELFF. The CDR3 region has the DNA TGCGCCAGCAGCTTCCGACAGGAGAACACCGGGGAGCTGTTTTTT.

V is TRBV28 and J is TRBJ2-3; a possible D gene is TRBD2 (6 bases). Between the trimmed V and J ends, which lost 2 bases and 0 bases, there was a span of 15 bases. The CDR3 is 17 residues long. Germline V gene sequence: CDR1 MDHEN, CDR2 SYDVKM. The CDR3 protein is CASSLPSSELSTDTQYF. CDR3 nucleotide sequence: TGTGCCAGCAGTTTACCCTCTAGCGAACTTAGCACAGATACGCAGTATTTT.

The chain joins TRBV25-1 to TRBJ2-7; D gene unclear. This CDR3 region has 16 residues. Germline CDR1 MGHDK, CDR2 SYGVNS. V was shortened by 4 bases and J by 2 bases, with 18 bases between the two germline ends. The CDR3 is CASSVLAQEYPYEQYF. The CDR3 region has the DNA TGTGCCAGCAGTGTTTTGGCTCAGGAGTACCCCTACGAGCAGTACTTC.

J is TRBJ1-1 and V is TRBV10-3; possible D gene TRBD1, 5 bases. From germline, CDR1 is ENHRY and CDR2 SYGVKD. The CDR3 loop spans 14 amino acids. Between the trimmed V and J ends, which lost 2 bases and 0 bases, there was a span of 7 bases. CDR3 protein: CAISEGGLNTEAFF. As DNA, the CDR3 is TGTGCCATCAGTGAGGGGGGGTTGAACACTGAAGCTTTCTTT.

V usage is TRBV27 and J usage is TRBJ2-2; D is undetermined. Germline CDR1 is MNHEY and CDR2 is SMNVEV (reference sequence). The CDR3 runs to 13 residues. Trimming pared 3 bases from V and 6 bases from J, leaving 8 bases between. The CDR3 region is CASSFLGAGELFF. The CDR3 DNA reads as TGTGCCAGCAGTTTTCTTGGTGCCGGGGAGCTGTTTTTT.

The chain has TRBV7-3 and TRBJ2-3; a weak D match, TRBD1 (5 bases). CDR3 length: 14 residues. Germline CDR1 is SGHTA and CDR2 is FQGTGA. V was clipped by 2 bases and J by 4 bases, with 10 bases between them. The CDR3 bases are TGTGCCAGCAGCTTACAGGGTTCCTCAGATACGCAGTATTTT. It specifies CASSLQGSSDTQYF.

The V call is TRBV28, the J call TRBJ2-1; 12 nucleotides align to TRBD2. CDR1 MDHEN and CDR2 SYDVKM come from the germline V gene. V lost 6 bases to trimming and J lost 6 bases; unmatched junction nucleotides: 12. This CDR3 is 17 amino acids long. The CDR3 DNA is TGTGCCAGCAGCTATCTAGCGGGAGGGATTCCGGGCAATGAGCAGTTCTTC. The encoded protein is CASSYLAGGIPGNEQFF.

The chain uses TRBV15 and TRBJ1-4; possibly TRBD1 for D (5 bases). Trimming pared 4 bases from V and 8 bases from J, leaving 17 bases between. This CDR3 is 15 amino acids long. Germline V gene sequence: CDR1 LNHNV, CDR2 YYDKDF (reference sequence). CDR3 protein: CATSNRDSGREKLFF. The CDR3 bases are TGTGCCACCAGCAACCGGGACTCCGGACGGGAAAAACTGTTTTTT.

This chain joins TRBV18 and TRBJ2-7; 8 bases map to TRBD1. V gave up 5 bases and J gave up 6 bases; unmatched junction bases: 9. The germline CDR1 and CDR2 sequences are KGHSH and LQKENI. This CDR3 comprises 14 residues. DNA of the CDR3: TGTGCCAGCTCATCTTCGACAGGGGCTGCCGAGCAGTACTTC. This encodes CASSSSTGAAEQYF. Drawing the rest from reference TRBV18 and TRBJ2-7, the complete variable domain is NAGVMQNPRHLVRRRGQEARLRCSPMKGHSHVYWYRQLPEEGLKFMVYLQKENIIDESGMPKERFSAEFPKEGPSILRIQQVVRGDSAAYFCASSSSTGAAEQYFGPGTRLTVT.

The genes are TRBV4-1 and TRBJ2-7; D gene unclear. CDR3 size: 15 residues. Germline CDR1 reads MGHRA; CDR2 reads YSYEKL. V lost 0 bases to trimming and J lost 0 bases, with 9 bases between them. CDR3 protein: CASSQDFSDSYEQYF. CDR3 nucleotide sequence: TGCGCCAGCAGCCAAGATTTCAGCGACTCCTACGAGCAGTACTTC.

The CDR3 is CASSSTGVWSEKLFF. In DNA, the CDR3 is TGTGCCAGCAGCTCAACAGGGGTGTGGAGTGAAAAACTGTTTTTT. The chain is built from TRBV7-9 and TRBJ1-4; 7 bases align to TRBD1. The CDR3 runs 15 residues. V lost 4 bases and J lost 7; bases outside the gene matches: 9. Germline values: CDR1 SEHNR, CDR2 FQNEAQ (reference sequence).

CDR3 protein: CASSLTVPYEQYF. The CDR3 DNA follows: TGTGCCAGCAGCTTAACGGTTCCCTACGAGCAGTACTTC. The chain recombines TRBV7-9 with TRBJ2-7, with D uncertain. Between the trimmed V and J ends, which lost 2 bases and 2 bases, there was a span of 7 bases. This CDR3 contains 13 residues. CDR1 is SEHNR, CDR2 FQNEAQ, per germline (reference sequence). Drawing the rest from reference TRBV7-9 and TRBJ2-7, the complete variable domain is DTGVSQNPRHKITKRGQNVTFRCDPISEHNRLYWYRQTLGQGPEFLTYFQNEAQLEKSRLLSDRFSAERPKGSFSTLEIQRTEQGDSAMYLCASSLTVPYEQYFGPGTRLTVT.

V and J are TRBV5-6 and TRBJ2-1; 8 nucleotides match TRBD2. V trimming: 0 bases; J trimming: 4 bases; junction bases outside the gene matches: 12. CDR3 length: 18 amino acids. CDR1 and CDR2 from the germline V gene are SGHDT and YYEEEE. The CDR3 sequence: CASSLAGGRSTLYNEQFF. DNA for the CDR3: TGTGCCAGCAGCTTGGCCGGCGGGAGGTCTACCCTTTACAATGAGCAGTTCTTC.

The chain links TRBV10-3 to TRBJ2-1; 10 bases line up with TRBD2. Trimming removed 6 bases from V and 4 bases from J; junction bases left unmatched: 6. This CDR3 is 15 amino acids long. The germline V gene has CDR1 ENHRY and CDR2 SYGVKD. The CDR3 bases are TGTGCCATCAGGGATCTAGCGGGAGTTTACAATGAGCAGTTCTTC. This gives the protein CAIRDLAGVYNEQFF.

The chain carries TRBV27 and TRBJ2-1; tentative D call: TRBD1 (6 bases). With 8 bases removed from V and 12 bases from J, the gap between germline ends came to 17 bases. The CDR3 totals 12 residues. Germline CDR1 is MNHEY and CDR2 is SMNVEV (reference sequence). The CDR3 region has the DNA TGTGCCAGCTCCTCTGGGGGCGTTTCGCAGTTCTTC. It encodes CASSSGGVSQFF.